Listed here are 20 T cell receptor beta chains from one sample, sequenced in a study of shared clonotypes between healthy human individuals. Cells designated naive CD8 were CD45RO-negative and were positively selected for CCR7, with terminally differentiated effector memory CD45RA+ cells excluded. Sequencing was performed with immunoSEQ multiplex PCR; in TCRdb, only in-frame clones are kept and a portion is missing. This table holds around 560,000 clones, 85% to 95% found once. The material sequenced was naive CD8+ T cells sorted from blood. These receptors all stem from a woman aged 25 to 39 in good health.

This clone appeared a few times. This chain connects TRBV6-7 to TRBJ1-4; 10 bases line up with TRBD1. TRBV6-7 is an open reading frame, and its role is uncertain. The CDR3 runs to 16 residues. The J segment lost 7 bases and the V segment lost 2 bases, leaving 7 bases of the junction unmatched. The CDR3 DNA is TGTGCCAGCAGTTACGGTCGGGACAGGGGTGGTGAAAAACTGTTTTTT. Protein sequence: CASSYGRDRGGEKLFF.

V is TRBV9 and J is TRBJ2-1; D may be TRBD1 or TRBD2 (5 bases each). Germline V gene sequence: CDR1 SGDLS, CDR2 YYNGEE. This CDR3 spans 15 amino acids. Between the trimmed V and J ends, which lost 2 bases and 3 bases, there was a span of 12 bases. CDR3 DNA sequence: TGTGCCAGCAGCGTCGACAGCGGTTTCTACAATGAGCAGTTCTTC. As protein: CASSVDSGFYNEQFF.

This clone was detected a few times. The chain links TRBV10-3 to TRBJ1-2, with 9 bases lining up with TRBD1. The CDR3 consists of 13 residues. With V trimmed by 3 bases and J by 6 bases, 2 bases remained unmatched. CDR1 and CDR2 (germline): ENHRY, SYGVKD. CDR3 nucleotide sequence: TGTGCCATCAGTGACCGGACAGGGGATGGCTACACCTTC. Translation gives CAISDRTGDGYTF.

The gene calls are TRBV27 and TRBJ1-2; TRBD1 agrees at 7 bases. The CDR3 has 13 amino acids. CDR1 and CDR2 from the germline V gene are MNHEY and SMNVEV (reference sequence). V lost 6 bases and J lost 5; bases outside the gene matches: 6. CDR3 in amino acids: CASRGGGLYGYTF. In DNA, the CDR3 is TGTGCCAGCAGGGGAGGGGGCCTATATGGCTACACCTTC.

This clone was recorded only once. The chain recombines TRBV13 with TRBJ2-5; 8 bases map to TRBD2. Germline values: CDR1 PRHDT, CDR2 FYEKMQ (reference sequence). V trimming: 5 bases; J trimming: 3 bases; junction bases outside the gene matches: 2. There are 13 residues in the CDR3. CDR3 in amino acids: CASSPAGEETQYF. CDR3 coding DNA: TGTGCCAGCAGCCCAGCGGGAGAAGAGACCCAGTACTTC. Complete variable domain (other parts from reference TRBV13 and TRBJ2-5): AAGVIQSPRHLIKEKRETATLKCYPIPRHDTVYWYQQGPGQDPQFLISFYEKMQSDKGSIPDRFSAQQFSDYHSELNMSSLELGDSALYFCASSPAGEETQYFGPGTRLLVL.

This clone has only one observation. V is TRBV4-1 and J is TRBJ1-6, with a possible D match to TRBD1 (5 bases). V shed 0 bases and J shed 7 bases, with 13 bases lying between them. CDR3 length: 16 amino acids. CDR1 and CDR2 from the germline V gene are MGHRA and YSYEKL. The CDR3 protein is CASSQEGDPLNSPLHF. CDR3 bases: TGCGCCAGCAGCCAAGAAGGGGACCCCCTAAATTCACCCCTCCACTTT.

V gene TRBV4-1 combines with J gene TRBJ1-2; 9 bases agree with TRBD1. V trimming: 2 bases; J trimming: 8 bases; junction bases outside the gene matches: 12. The length of the CDR3 is 16 residues. In germline, CDR1 is MGHRA, CDR2 YSYEKL. CDR3 in amino acids: CASSQSTGGPRWGYTF. In nucleotides, the CDR3 is TGCGCCAGCAGCCAATCGACAGGGGGGCCCCGCTGGGGCTACACCTTC.

The J gene is TRBJ2-5, the V gene TRBV19; 8 bases line up with TRBD2. The CDR3 is 15 amino acids. Germline V gives CDR1 LNHDA, CDR2 SQIVND (reference sequence). V trimming: 8 bases; J trimming: 7 bases; junction bases outside the gene matches: 15. As DNA, the CDR3 is TGTGCCAGTTCGGAACTAAGCGGGAGCGGAGGGACCCAGTACTTC. It yields the protein CASSELSGSGGTQYF.

This chain links TRBV7-8 with TRBJ2-7; 13 nucleotides agree with TRBD2. The CDR3 spans 16 residues. J was trimmed by 4 bases and V by 5 bases; bases with no gene match: 8. The germline gives CDR1 SGHVS, CDR2 FQNEAQ. The CDR3 region is CASSLPLAGGPYEQYF. As DNA, the CDR3 is TGTGCCAGCAGCCTTCCACTAGCGGGAGGGCCTTACGAGCAGTACTTC.

This clone was observed a single time. The chain employs TRBV15 and TRBJ2-7; D is perhaps TRBD1 (5 bases). In germline, CDR1 is LNHNV, CDR2 YYDKDF (reference sequence). V was clipped by 4 bases and J by 4 bases, with 11 bases between them. The CDR3 has 13 residues. The CDR3: CATSNDRDYEQYF. The CDR3 bases are TGTGCCACCAGCAACGACAGAGATTACGAGCAGTACTTC.

The chain employs TRBV19 and TRBJ2-5; tentatively, D is TRBD2 (5 bases). The J call may be in error: the DNA end matches TRBJ2-7 better. CDR3 length: 13 amino acids. CDR1 LNHDA and CDR2 SQIVND come from the germline V gene (reference sequence). CDR3 coding DNA: TGTGCCAGTAGTATAGTACCCGGGAACGAGCAGTACTTC. Encoded protein: CASSIVPGNEQYF.

This clone has a single count. The V and J genes are TRBV13 and TRBJ2-5; 11 bases align to TRBD1. Trimming removed 5 bases from V and 6 bases from J; junction bases left unmatched: 2. Per the germline V gene, CDR1 is PRHDT and CDR2 is FYEKMQ (reference sequence). CDR3 size: 13 residues. This CDR3 is CASSGQGAKTQYF. The CDR3 coding sequence is TGTGCCAGCAGCGGACAGGGGGCGAAGACCCAGTACTTC.

The chain couples TRBV27 to TRBJ2-1, with D perhaps TRBD1 (5 bases). The CDR3 has 14 residues. Germline values: CDR1 MNHEY, CDR2 SMNVEV (reference sequence). The germline V and J ends were trimmed by 7 bases and 4 bases, with 14 bases remaining between them. The DNA for the CDR3 is TGTGCCAGCACCACCGTTGGGGCTTACAATGAGCAGTTCTTC. Residues: CASTTVGAYNEQFF.

The gene calls are TRBV9 and TRBJ2-7; 7 bases fit TRBD2. V lost 0 bases, J lost 4 bases, and 7 bases stayed unmatched. Germline V CDR1 and CDR2: SGDLS, YYNGEE. There are 15 residues in the CDR3. As DNA, the CDR3 is TGTGCCAGCAGCGTAGGGGCGGGAGAGAGTTACGAGCAGTACTTC. Translated: CASSVGAGESYEQYF.

V gene TRBV28 combines with J gene TRBJ1-5; unclear D gene. The CDR3 has 15 residues. Germline CDR1 MDHEN, CDR2 SYDVKM. V was pared by 3 bases and J by 7 bases, with 16 bases between. CDR3 sequence: CASSFPGEGKQPQHF. CDR3 sequence (DNA): TGTGCCAGCAGTTTCCCTGGGGAGGGAAAACAGCCCCAGCATTTT.

This chain joins TRBV6-1 and TRBJ1-5, with D possibly matching TRBD1 (5 bases). The V gene lost 2 bases and the J gene lost 6 bases, with 17 bases spanning the gap. The CDR3 is 16 amino acids. Germline V gene lookup returns CDR1 MNHNS and CDR2 SASEGT. The CDR3 is CASSEYRTSRIQPQHF. CDR3 bases: TGTGCCAGCAGTGAATATAGGACATCAAGGATTCAGCCCCAGCATTTT.

The chain couples TRBV4-2 to TRBJ1-3, with no clear D. Germline CDR1 LGHNA, CDR2 YNFKEQ. Deletions cut 0 bases from V and 3 bases from J, with 12 bases between. This CDR3 region has 16 residues. The CDR3 nucleotides read TGTGCCAGCAGCCAAGATTGGGCAGACAATGGAAACACCATATATTTT. It translates to CASSQDWADNGNTIYF.

V usage is TRBV5-4 and J usage is TRBJ1-1; D is perhaps TRBD1 (5 bases). This CDR3 comprises 13 residues. Trimming cost V 3 bases and J 4 bases, with 10 bases left between them. CDR1 SGHNT and CDR2 YYREEE come from the germline V gene (reference sequence). Here the CDR3 reads CASSYQGGTEAFF. The CDR3 nucleotides read TGTGCCAGCAGCTATCAGGGTGGCACTGAAGCTTTCTTT.

The V and J genes are TRBV7-9 and TRBJ2-7; no definite D call. V was pared by 6 bases and J by 3 bases, with 12 bases between. There are 13 residues in the CDR3. Germline CDR1 reads SEHNR; CDR2 reads FQNEAQ (reference sequence). The chain's CDR3 is CASRTDSRYEQYF. CDR3 nucleotides: TGTGCCAGCAGAACAGACTCTCGCTACGAGCAGTACTTC.

The rearrangement joins TRBV27 to TRBJ2-7; 8 nucleotides match TRBD2. The CDR3 extends over 16 amino acids. The J segment lost 0 bases and the V segment lost 0 bases, leaving 4 bases of the junction unmatched. Germline V gene data show CDR1 as MNHEY and CDR2 as SMNVEV (reference sequence). CDR3 sequence: CASSLSSGTSSYEQYF. CDR3 in DNA: TGTGCCAGCAGTTTATCATCCGGGACTAGCTCCTACGAGCAGTACTTC.